This entry describes one TCR beta chain. Its antigen is not identified. Amplified TCR beta CDR3 regions derived from RNA transcripts. During a first-round RT-PCR of the TCR CDR3, the HTBI primer set was used. TCRdb redid the calling of the multiplex PCR reads with MiXCR, one entry per CDR3 protein. Found here are roughly 40,000 distinct CDR3 sequences, around 53% of them singletons; the top ten hold 17%. The data stem from a study of T cells in Graves' hyperthyroidism and ophthalmopathy. Study-wide findings and caveats: Most clonotypes expanded in the thyroid (above 0.001) were also present in blood. The authors' 13 V-J model separated ophthalmopathy from stable hyperthyroidism.

Per germline, CDR1 MNHNS and CDR2 SASEGT. The CDR3 covers 17 residues. The V and J ends lost 7 bases and 0 bases respectively, with 20 bases between them. The chain employs TRBV6-1 and TRBJ2-3, with D possibly being TRBD1 (6 bases). The receptor was isolated from a middle-aged man with Graves' ophthalmopathy. Sequencing used blood. In DNA form, the CDR3 reads TGTGCCAGCAAACGAGGTGGGGGTGGACAGAGCACAGATACGCAGTATTTT. Translated, it gives CASKRGGGGQSTDTQYF.